The 16 T cell receptor beta chains in this list originate from one sample, sequenced in a study of T cell responses to AZD1222 COVID-19 vaccine. Generated by immunoSEQ multiplex PCR, the TCRdb table keeps only in-frame clones and is missing some. The table includes 170,000 or so clones, roughly 93% detected once. The sequencing here drew on peripheral blood, taken 28 days after the second dose of the MenACWY control vaccine. The origin of the receptors is an adult who received the MenACWY meningococcal vaccine as a control.

This chain connects TRBV4-1 to TRBJ2-1; weak D call: TRBD2 (6 bases). Trimming took 0 bases from V and 5 from J, leaving 14 bases between them. In germline, CDR1 is MGHRA, CDR2 YSYEKL. The CDR3 has 16 amino acids. The CDR3 DNA is TGCGCCAGCAGCCAAGATCCGAGCGGGCGACACAATGAGCAGTTCTTC. Translation gives CASSQDPSGRHNEQFF.

The chain links TRBV30 to TRBJ1-3, with TRBD1 matching 9 bases. The CDR3 extends over 14 amino acids. The V gene end was trimmed by 4 bases and the J gene end by 7 bases; junction bases not matched to a gene: 8. Germline CDR1 and CDR2: GTSNPN and SVGIG (reference sequence). The CDR3 DNA follows: TGTGCCTGGACTCCCAGACAGGGGGAGAACACCATATATTTT. Protein product: CAWTPRQGENTIYF.

The chain has TRBV6-5 and TRBJ2-1; 9 nucleotides match TRBD1. The trim removed 11 bases at V and 3 bases at J, leaving 5 bases unmatched. The CDR3 is 13 residues long. Germline V gene data show CDR1 as MNHEY and CDR2 as SVGAGI. CDR3 bases: TGTGCCGTCGACAGGGGGGTCTACAATGAGCAGTTCTTC. Its translation is CAVDRGVYNEQFF.

The genes are TRBV30 and TRBJ2-2, with D possibly TRBD1 on 5 matching bases. CDR1 and CDR2 (germline): GTSNPN, SVGIG (reference sequence). This CDR3 has 16 residues. V was cut by 7 bases and J by 4 bases, with 22 bases left in between. The CDR3 is CASKRGSRVRTGELFF. CDR3 bases: TGTGCCTCAAAAAGAGGAAGCAGGGTTCGCACCGGGGAGCTGTTTTTT.

A single count supports this clone. The CDR3: CASTSGIEQFF. As DNA, the CDR3 is TGTGCCAGTACCTCCGGGATCGAGCAGTTCTTC. This sequence joins TRBV19 and TRBJ2-1; D is possibly TRBD2 (5 bases). This CDR3 contains 11 residues. Germline V CDR1 and CDR2: LNHDA, SQIVND (reference sequence). Trimming left V 7 bases short and J 10 bases short, with 11 bases between.

This chain uses TRBV4-2 with TRBJ2-1; no reliable D call. With 9 bases removed from V and 0 bases from J, the gap between germline ends came to 12 bases. The CDR3 totals 14 residues. Germline values: CDR1 LGHNA, CDR2 YNFKEQ. Here the CDR3 DNA reads TGTGCCAGTCGGACGGATAGCTCCTACAATGAGCAGTTCTTC. Protein sequence: CASRTDSSYNEQFF.

This chain joins TRBV10-3 and TRBJ2-7; 10 positions agree with TRBD2. The CDR3 extends over 17 amino acids. V shed 4 bases, J shed 2 bases, and the junction held 11 bases outside the gene matches. Germline CDR1 reads ENHRY; CDR2 reads SYGVKD. The chain's CDR3 is CAISGGSGGASPYEQYF. CDR3 bases: TGTGCCATCAGTGGTGGCAGCGGGGGGGCCTCCCCCTACGAGCAGTACTTC.

This chain joins TRBV2 and TRBJ1-2; no definite D call. V shed 4 bases and J shed 4 bases, with 16 bases lying between them. Looked up from germline, CDR1 is SNHLY and CDR2 is FYNNEI. The CDR3 has 15 residues. The CDR3 DNA reads TGTGCCAGCAGTGGGATCAGAGCCCTTTTCTATGGCTACACCTTC. Protein product: CASSGIRALFYGYTF.

V usage is TRBV7-2 and J usage is TRBJ1-5, with 8 bases that match TRBD1. V shed 5 bases and J 3 bases; nucleotides not matched to a gene: 12. The CDR3 runs to 17 residues. Per the germline V gene, CDR1 is SGHTA and CDR2 is FQGNSA. CDR3 DNA sequence: TGTGCCAGCAGCCCCTTTTCACAGGGGGGATTCAATCAGCCCCAGCATTTT. Translation gives CASSPFSQGGFNQPQHF.

CDR3 region: CASSLERTANTEAFF. The CDR3 nucleotides read TGTGCCAGCAGCTTAGAAAGGACAGCGAACACTGAAGCTTTCTTT. J is TRBJ1-1 and V is TRBV7-8, with D perhaps TRBD1 (6 bases). Germline values: CDR1 SGHVS, CDR2 FQNEAQ. V was shortened by 1 base and J by 1 base, with 10 bases between the two germline ends. This CDR3 is 15 amino acids long.

The chain links TRBV6-2 or TRBV6-3 to TRBJ1-5; D remains ambiguous. There are 15 residues in the CDR3. From germline, CDR1 is MNHEY and CDR2 SVGEGT. Trimming shortened V by 2 bases and J by 0 bases, and 8 bases separated the two germline ends. CDR3 amino acids: CASSYRSLSNQPQHF. The CDR3 DNA is TGTGCCAGCAGTTACCGTTCACTTAGCAATCAGCCCCAGCATTTT.

The chain uses TRBV5-4 and TRBJ1-2; maybe TRBD1 (5 bases). Trimming cost V 4 bases and J 8 bases, with 12 bases left between them. The germline V gene encodes CDR1 SGHNT and CDR2 YYREEE (reference sequence). This CDR3 has 12 amino acids. For the CDR3, the DNA is TGTGCCAGCAGCCCTGACAGAAACGGCTACACCTTC. Residues: CASSPDRNGYTF.

The chain carries TRBV7-2 and TRBJ1-2, with TRBD1 identical over 9 bases. J was trimmed by 2 bases and V by 0 bases; bases with no gene match: 4. The CDR3 has 16 residues. The germline V gene encodes CDR1 SGHTA and CDR2 FQGNSA. In DNA form, the CDR3 reads TGTGCCAGCAGCTTAGCCGTGACAGGGGGGAACTATGGCTACACCTTC. It translates to CASSLAVTGGNYGYTF.

This clone appeared once. This chain joins TRBV7-9 and TRBJ1-6, with a weak D call TRBD1 (6 bases). This CDR3 is 15 amino acids long. The germline V and J ends were trimmed by 4 bases and 5 bases, with 12 bases remaining between them. Germline V gives CDR1 SEHNR, CDR2 FQNEAQ (reference sequence). The CDR3 DNA reads TGTGCCAGCAGCTATAATCCAGGGGATAATTCACCCCTCCACTTT. Translation: CASSYNPGDNSPLHF.

The chain employs TRBV5-6 and TRBJ2-7; weak D call: TRBD1 (6 bases). This CDR3 comprises 14 residues. V shed 1 base and J shed 3 bases, with 11 bases lying between them. Germline V gene sequence: CDR1 SGHDT, CDR2 YYEEEE. The CDR3 loop reads CASSLKQGFYEQYF. CDR3 sequence (DNA): TGTGCCAGCAGCTTGAAACAGGGATTCTACGAGCAGTACTTC. The full variable domain, rest sourced from reference TRBV5-6 and TRBJ2-7, is DAGVTQSPTHLIKTRGQQVTLRCSPKSGHDTVSWYQQALGQGPQFIFQYYEEEERQRGNFPDRFSGHQFPNYSSELNVNALLLGDSALYLCASSLKQGFYEQYFGPGTRLTVT.

For this clone: The junction departs from the called germline gene at one end, perhaps through a read error. V usage is TRBV24-1 and J usage is TRBJ1-2; 8 bases are a match to TRBD1. This CDR3 is built from 15 residues. CDR1 KGHDR and CDR2 SFDVKD come from the germline V gene. As DNA, the CDR3 is TGTGCCACCAGTGACCCCGACAGGGGCTCCTATCGCTACACCTTC. Its translation: CATSDPDRGSYRYTF.